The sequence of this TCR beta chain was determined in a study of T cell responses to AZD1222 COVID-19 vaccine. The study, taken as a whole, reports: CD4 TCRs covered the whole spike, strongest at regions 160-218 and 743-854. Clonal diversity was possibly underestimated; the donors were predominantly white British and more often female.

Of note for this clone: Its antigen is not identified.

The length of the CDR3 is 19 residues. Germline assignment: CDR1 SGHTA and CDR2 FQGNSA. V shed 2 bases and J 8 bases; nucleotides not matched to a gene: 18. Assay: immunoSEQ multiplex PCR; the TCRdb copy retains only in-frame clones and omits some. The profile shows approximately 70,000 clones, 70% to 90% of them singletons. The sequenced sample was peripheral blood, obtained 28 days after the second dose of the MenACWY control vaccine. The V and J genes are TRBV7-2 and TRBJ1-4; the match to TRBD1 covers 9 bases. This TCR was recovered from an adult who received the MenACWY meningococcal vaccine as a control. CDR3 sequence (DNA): TGTGCCAGCAGCTTAAACAGGGACAGGGCGTCTCGGGTCAGGGAAAAACTGTTTTTT. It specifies CASSLNRDRASRVREKLFF.